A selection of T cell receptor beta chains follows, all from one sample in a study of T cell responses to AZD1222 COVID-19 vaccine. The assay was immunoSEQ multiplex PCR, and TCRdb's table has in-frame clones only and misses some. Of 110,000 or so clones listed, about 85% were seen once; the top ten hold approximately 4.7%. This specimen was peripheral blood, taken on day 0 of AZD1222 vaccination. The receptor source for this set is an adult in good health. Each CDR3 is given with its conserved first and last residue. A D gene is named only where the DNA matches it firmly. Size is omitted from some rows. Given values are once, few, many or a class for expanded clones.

cdr3_aa: CAWADNRGSDNSPLHF
cdr3_nt: TGTGCCTGGGCCGACAACAGGGGGTCGGATAATTCACCCCTCCACTTT
j_call: TRBJ1-6
cdr3_length: 16
v_call: TRBV30
clone_size: few
d_call: TRBD1

cdr3_aa: CASSHGPGGTGAYEQYF
cdr3_nt: TGCGCCAGCAGCCACGGCCCTGGAGGGACAGGGGCCTACGAGCAGTACTTC
j_call: TRBJ2-7
cdr3_length: 17
v_call: TRBV4-1
clone_size: -
d_call: TRBD1

cdr3_aa: CASSRTVSYEQYF
cdr3_nt: TGTGCCAGTAGTAGGACAGTCTCCTACGAGCAGTACTTC
j_call: TRBJ2-7
cdr3_length: 13
v_call: TRBV19
clone_size: -
d_call: -

cdr3_aa: CATMTGDTAGELFF
cdr3_nt: TGTGCCACCATGACAGGGGATACGGCCGGGGAGCTGTTTTTT
j_call: TRBJ2-2
cdr3_length: 14
v_call: TRBV24-1
clone_size: -
d_call: TRBD1

cdr3_aa: CASNDLGGPLTEAFF
cdr3_nt: TGTGCCAGCAACGACTTGGGGGGGCCGCTCACTGAAGCTTTCTTT
j_call: TRBJ1-1
cdr3_length: 15
v_call: TRBV11-1
clone_size: -
d_call: -

cdr3_aa: CAWGRSYNEQFF
cdr3_nt: TGTGCCTGGGGCAGATCCTACAATGAGCAGTTCTTC
j_call: TRBJ2-1
cdr3_length: 12
v_call: TRBV30
clone_size: -
d_call: -

cdr3_aa: CASSRLRMAPLHF
cdr3_nt: TGTGCCAGCAGTCGGTTGCGGATGGCACCCCTCCACTTT
j_call: TRBJ1-6
cdr3_length: 13
v_call: TRBV2
clone_size: -
d_call: -

cdr3_aa: CASGMSYNQPQHF
cdr3_nt: TGTGCCAGTGGTATGAGTTACAATCAGCCCCAGCATTTT
j_call: TRBJ1-5
cdr3_length: 13
v_call: TRBV19
clone_size: -
d_call: -

cdr3_aa: CASSLNGRTEAFF
cdr3_nt: TGTGCCAGCAGCTTAAACGGCCGGACTGAAGCTTTCTTT
j_call: TRBJ1-1
cdr3_length: 13
v_call: TRBV7-9
clone_size: once
d_call: -

cdr3_aa: CASSPLGQVDSGYTF
cdr3_nt: TGTGCCAGCTCACCTCTGGGACAGGTAGACTCTGGCTACACCTTC
j_call: TRBJ1-2
cdr3_length: 15
v_call: TRBV18
clone_size: -
d_call: TRBD1

cdr3_aa: CASSLGPQGATDTQYF
cdr3_nt: TGCGCCAGCAGCTTGGGACCTCAGGGGGCAACAGATACGCAGTATTTT
j_call: TRBJ2-3
cdr3_length: 16
v_call: TRBV5-1
clone_size: -
d_call: TRBD1

cdr3_aa: CASSLRGSNQPQHF
cdr3_nt: TGTGCCAGCAGTCTCAGGGGTAGCAATCAGCCCCAGCATTTT
j_call: TRBJ1-5
cdr3_length: 14
v_call: TRBV5-4
clone_size: -
d_call: -

cdr3_aa: CASSEQFLSGNTIYF
cdr3_nt: TGTGCCAGCAGTGAGCAGTTCCTCTCTGGAAACACCATATATTTT
j_call: TRBJ1-3
cdr3_length: 15
v_call: TRBV6-1
clone_size: -
d_call: -

cdr3_aa: CASTLPGLADHHSYEQYF
cdr3_nt: TGTGCCAGCACCCTCCCCGGACTAGCGGATCACCACTCCTACGAGCAGTACTTC
j_call: TRBJ2-7
cdr3_length: 18
v_call: TRBV28
clone_size: few
d_call: TRBD2

cdr3_aa: CAWSSPPGLAVF
cdr3_nt: TGTGCCTGGAGTTCTCCACCGGGACTAGCAGTCTTC
j_call: TRBJ2-1
cdr3_length: 12
v_call: TRBV30
clone_size: -
d_call: TRBD2

cdr3_aa: CASSQVTGMNTEAFF
cdr3_nt: TGCGCCAGCAGCCAAGTGACAGGCATGAACACTGAAGCTTTCTTT
j_call: TRBJ1-1
cdr3_length: 15
v_call: TRBV4-1
clone_size: -
d_call: -

cdr3_aa: CASSSRPGTTNTGELFF
cdr3_nt: TGTGCCAGCAGCTCCCGTCCCGGGACTACAAACACCGGGGAGCTGTTTTTT
j_call: TRBJ2-2
cdr3_length: 17
v_call: TRBV9
clone_size: -
d_call: TRBD2

cdr3_aa: CASSFYGETQYF
cdr3_nt: TGTGCCAGCAGCTTCTACGGGGAGACCCAGTACTTC
j_call: TRBJ2-5
cdr3_length: 12
v_call: TRBV5-6
clone_size: few
d_call: -

cdr3_aa: CASSFSSNYGYTF
cdr3_nt: TGTGCCAGCAGTTTTTCGTCGAACTATGGCTACACCTTC
j_call: TRBJ1-2
cdr3_length: 13
v_call: TRBV28
clone_size: -
d_call: -

cdr3_aa: CASSPYGYGYTF
cdr3_nt: TGTGCCAGCAGCCCGTACGGGTATGGCTACACCTTC
j_call: TRBJ1-2
cdr3_length: 12
v_call: TRBV7-8
clone_size: -
d_call: -

cdr3_aa: CASGLVRTSGNIPTYNEQFF
cdr3_nt: TGTGCTAGTGGTTTGGTCCGGACTAGCGGGAACATCCCCACCTACAATGAGCAGTTCTTC
j_call: TRBJ2-1
cdr3_length: 20
v_call: TRBV12-5
clone_size: -
d_call: TRBD2

cdr3_aa: CASSQSGTYNEQFF
cdr3_nt: TGTGCCAGCAGCCAGAGCGGTACCTACAATGAGCAGTTCTTC
j_call: TRBJ2-1
cdr3_length: 14
v_call: TRBV28
clone_size: -
d_call: -

cdr3_aa: CAWSVWGRRVDNEQFF
cdr3_nt: TGTGCCTGGAGTGTTTGGGGGCGCCGGGTCGACAATGAGCAGTTCTTC
j_call: TRBJ2-1
cdr3_length: 16
v_call: TRBV30
clone_size: -
d_call: -

cdr3_aa: CASSLGRLPGETQYF
cdr3_nt: TGTGCCAGCAGCTTAGGTCGGCTACCTGGGGAGACCCAGTACTTC
j_call: TRBJ2-5
cdr3_length: 15
v_call: TRBV7-8
clone_size: -
d_call: -

cdr3_aa: CASSSLYNEQFF
cdr3_nt: TGTGCCAGCAGTTCCCTATACAATGAGCAGTTCTTC
j_call: TRBJ2-1
cdr3_length: 12
v_call: TRBV6-2/TRBV6-3
clone_size: -
d_call: -

cdr3_aa: CASSLAAYTDTQYF
cdr3_nt: TGCGCCAGCAGTTTAGCGGCATACACAGATACGCAGTATTTT
j_call: TRBJ2-3
cdr3_length: 14
v_call: TRBV5-1
clone_size: once
d_call: -

cdr3_aa: CASSLRNTGELFF
cdr3_nt: TGTGCCAGCTCACTTAGGAACACCGGGGAGCTGTTTTTT
j_call: TRBJ2-2
cdr3_length: 13
v_call: TRBV18
clone_size: -
d_call: -

cdr3_aa: CASSLRAGGHYEQYF
cdr3_nt: TGTGCCAGCAGCTTAAGGGCGGGGGGCCACTACGAGCAGTACTTC
j_call: TRBJ2-7
cdr3_length: 15
v_call: TRBV7-2
clone_size: -
d_call: TRBD2

cdr3_aa: CASSPVGTDFNYGYTF
cdr3_nt: TGTGCCAGCTCACCAGTGGGGACAGATTTTAACTATGGCTACACCTTC
j_call: TRBJ1-2
cdr3_length: 16
v_call: TRBV18
clone_size: -
d_call: TRBD1

cdr3_aa: CASSPDTSGNTIYF
cdr3_nt: TGTGCCAGCTCACCGGACACCTCTGGAAACACCATATATTTT
j_call: TRBJ1-3
cdr3_length: 14
v_call: TRBV18
clone_size: -
d_call: -

cdr3_aa: CASGPAPTPYEQYF
cdr3_nt: TGTGCCAGCGGCCCTGCCCCGACCCCCTACGAGCAGTACTTC
j_call: TRBJ2-7
cdr3_length: 14
v_call: TRBV27
clone_size: -
d_call: -

cdr3_aa: CAASRGTGIYNEQFF
cdr3_nt: TGTGCCGCTTCTCGAGGGACAGGGATTTACAATGAGCAGTTCTTC
j_call: TRBJ2-1
cdr3_length: 15
v_call: TRBV6-5
clone_size: -
d_call: TRBD1

cdr3_aa: CASSLTGDFTDTQYF
cdr3_nt: TGTGCCAGCAGCTTAACCGGCGACTTCACAGATACGCAGTATTTT
j_call: TRBJ2-3
cdr3_length: 15
v_call: TRBV13
clone_size: -
d_call: -

cdr3_aa: CASSSVDRADGYTF
cdr3_nt: TGTGCCAGCAGCTCAGTCGACAGGGCGGATGGCTACACCTTC
j_call: TRBJ1-2
cdr3_length: 14
v_call: TRBV7-3
clone_size: few
d_call: TRBD1

cdr3_aa: CASSGSIYNEQFF
cdr3_nt: TGCGCCAGCAGTGGCTCAATCTACAATGAGCAGTTCTTC
j_call: TRBJ2-1
cdr3_length: 13
v_call: TRBV10-2
clone_size: -
d_call: -